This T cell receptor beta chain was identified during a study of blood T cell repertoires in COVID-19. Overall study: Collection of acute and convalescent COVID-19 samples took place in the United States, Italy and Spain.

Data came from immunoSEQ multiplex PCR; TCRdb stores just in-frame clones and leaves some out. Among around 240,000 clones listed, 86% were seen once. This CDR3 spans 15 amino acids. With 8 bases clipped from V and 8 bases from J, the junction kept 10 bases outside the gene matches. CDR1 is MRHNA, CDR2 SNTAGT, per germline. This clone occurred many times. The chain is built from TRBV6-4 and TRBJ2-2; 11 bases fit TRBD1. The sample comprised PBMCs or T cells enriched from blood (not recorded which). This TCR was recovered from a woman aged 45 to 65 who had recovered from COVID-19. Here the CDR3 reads CASAALDRGPGELFF. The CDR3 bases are TGTGCCAGCGCCGCTCTGGACAGGGGGCCTGGGGAGCTGTTTTTT.